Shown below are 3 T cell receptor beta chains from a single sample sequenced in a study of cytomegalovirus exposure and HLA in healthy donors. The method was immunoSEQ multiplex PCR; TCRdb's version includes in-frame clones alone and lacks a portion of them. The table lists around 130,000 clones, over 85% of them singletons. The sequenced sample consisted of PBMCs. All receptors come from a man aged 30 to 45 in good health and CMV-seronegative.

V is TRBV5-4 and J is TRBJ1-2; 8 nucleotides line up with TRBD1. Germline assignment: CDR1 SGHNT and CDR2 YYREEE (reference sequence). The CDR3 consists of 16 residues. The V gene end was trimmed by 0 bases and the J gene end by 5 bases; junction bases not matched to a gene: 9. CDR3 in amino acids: CASSLGTGTVWYGYTF. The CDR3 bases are TGTGCCAGCAGCTTGGGGACAGGGACCGTATGGTATGGCTACACCTTC.

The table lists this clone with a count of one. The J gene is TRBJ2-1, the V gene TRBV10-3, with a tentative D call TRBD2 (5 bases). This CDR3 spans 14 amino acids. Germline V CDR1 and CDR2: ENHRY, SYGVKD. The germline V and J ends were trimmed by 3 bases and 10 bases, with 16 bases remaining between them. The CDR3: CAISEGRRPGEQFF. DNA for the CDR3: TGTGCCATCAGTGAAGGTCGTCGGCCGGGGGAGCAGTTCTTC.

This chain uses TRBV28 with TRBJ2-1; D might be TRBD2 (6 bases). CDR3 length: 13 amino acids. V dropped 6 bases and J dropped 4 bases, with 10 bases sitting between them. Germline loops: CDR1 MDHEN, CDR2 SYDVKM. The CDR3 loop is CASRLATYNEQFF. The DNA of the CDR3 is TGTGCCAGCAGACTAGCAACTTACAATGAGCAGTTCTTC.